There are many counts of the clone carrying this T cell receptor (beta chain). The antigen remains undetermined. This sample stems from a study of response to subunit inactivated influenza vaccine. Germline-derived CDR1 and CDR2 are SGHKS and YYEKEE (reference sequence). The CDR3 has 16 residues. Trimming pared 4 bases from V and 0 bases from J, leaving 14 bases between. TCRdb processed the RT-PCR reads anew with MiXCR; each CDR3 protein has one entry. The sample lists 530,000 or so distinct CDR3 sequences, 10% to 15% occurring once. General study findings and limits: Seasonal influenza vaccination, on each occasion, was suggested by the authors to recruit few new T cells.

This chain links TRBV5-5 with TRBJ1-3; D not certain. The input for sequencing was PBMCs from blood, taken on the day of vaccination. The sequence came from a man aged 50 to 60 who received an inactivated influenza vaccine. The DNA of the CDR3 is TGTGCCAGCAGCCGAACGGTCCAGAGCTCTGGAAACACCATATATTTT. This encodes CASSRTVQSSGNTIYF.